This passage covers 20 T cell receptor beta chains from one sample sequenced in a study of memory CD4+ T cells and cytomegalovirus serostatus. Single viable CD3+CD4+CD8-CD45RO+ cells were sorted as the memory CD4+ T cells. Data came from immunoSEQ multiplex PCR; TCRdb stores just in-frame clones and leaves some out. The sample has some 87,000 clones, about four fifths seen once. Sequences were obtained from memory CD4+ T cells from blood. The receptors come from an adult in good health and CMV-seropositive.

In its sample, this clone was seen once. This chain joins TRBV6-6 and TRBJ2-3; 8 bases match TRBD1. V lost 4 bases, J lost 7 bases, and 10 bases stayed unmatched. The CDR3 spans 15 residues. The germline gives CDR1 MNHNY, CDR2 SVGAGI (reference sequence). The CDR3 region is CASSSRDRITYTQYF. CDR3 DNA sequence: TGTGCCAGCAGTTCCCGGGACAGGATAACGTATACGCAGTATTTT.

This clone has more than one count but fewer than ten. The V gene is TRBV6-5, the J gene TRBJ1-4; no firm D call. Between the trimmed V and J ends, which lost 4 bases and 3 bases, there was a span of 12 bases. CDR1 is MNHEY and CDR2 is SVGAGI in the germline V gene. The CDR3 covers 15 residues. CDR3 loop: CASSFGRGPNEKLFF. DNA for the CDR3: TGTGCCAGCAGTTTTGGACGCGGGCCTAATGAAAAACTGTTTTTT.

This chain uses TRBV27 with TRBJ1-5, with D possibly TRBD1 on 5 matching bases. The CDR3 runs 16 residues. Germline V CDR1 and CDR2: MNHEY, SMNVEV (reference sequence). V was cut by 5 bases and J by 7 bases, with 21 bases left in between. CDR3 bases: TGTGCCAGCAGTGGAACAACAGGCGCCGAGGGCCAGCCCCAGCATTTT. Encoded protein: CASSGTTGAEGQPQHF.

This clone was picked up one time. The V and J genes are TRBV4-1 and TRBJ2-7; D unclear. CDR3 length: 16 residues. CDR1 is MGHRA, CDR2 YSYEKL, per germline. The germline V and J ends were trimmed by 0 bases and 2 bases, with 14 bases remaining between them. For the CDR3, the DNA is TGCGCCAGCAGCCAAGATCGGGTAGGGTATGCCTACGAGCAGTACTTC. It yields the protein CASSQDRVGYAYEQYF.

J is TRBJ1-5 and V is TRBV28; D remains ambiguous. Germline assignment: CDR1 MDHEN and CDR2 SYDVKM. This CDR3 region has 12 residues. The V end was cut by 7 bases, the J end by 6 bases, with 10 bases between. The CDR3 region has the DNA TGTGCCAGCACCCCTGGGCCTCAGCCCCAGCATTTT. It yields the protein CASTPGPQPQHF.

This rearrangement joins TRBV2 to TRBJ2-3; the match to TRBD2 covers 8 bases. The trim removed 6 bases at V and 4 bases at J, leaving 15 bases unmatched. Germline-derived CDR1 and CDR2 are SNHLY and FYNNEI. This CDR3 is built from 17 residues. Here the CDR3 DNA reads TGTGCCAGCAGCCACCCAACGGGACTAGTGACTTCAGATACGCAGTATTTT. Residues: CASSHPTGLVTSDTQYF.

Here the CDR3 DNA reads TGTGCCAGCAGCTTGGGCTTCTGGGCGGGGGGGAGCACAGATACGCAGTATTTT. Its translation is CASSLGFWAGGSTDTQYF. V gene TRBV5-6 combines with J gene TRBJ2-3; TRBD2 matches at 9 bases. Trimming took 0 bases from V and 0 from J; bases not matched to a gene: 8. Germline CDR1 and CDR2: SGHDT and YYEEEE. The CDR3 has 18 residues.

This clone was seen more than once but under ten times. The genes are TRBV2 and TRBJ1-5; D ambiguous. Trimming removed 5 bases at V and 3 bases at J, with 11 bases between. Germline CDR1 reads SNHLY; CDR2 reads FYNNEI. The CDR3 covers 14 residues. The CDR3: CASSKERDNQPQHF. In DNA, the CDR3 is TGTGCCAGCAGTAAGGAGCGGGACAATCAGCCCCAGCATTTT.

This clone appeared once. The CDR3 DNA sequence: TGTGCCAGCTCACCAAACAGGGCTAACACTGAAGCTTTCTTT. It is translated as CASSPNRANTEAFF. J is TRBJ1-1 and V is TRBV18; tentatively, D is TRBD1 (6 bases). V lost 2 bases and J 2 bases, leaving 9 bases between the germline ends. This CDR3 region has 14 residues. Germline V gives CDR1 KGHSH, CDR2 LQKENI.

The chain combines TRBV10-2 with TRBJ1-4, with TRBD1 identical over 9 bases. Germline CDR1 WSHSY, CDR2 SAAADI. V trimming: 3 bases; J trimming: 8 bases; junction bases outside the gene matches: 7. This CDR3 region has 15 residues. The CDR3 loop reads CASSDETGGNEKLFF. The CDR3 nucleotides are TGCGCCAGCAGTGACGAAACAGGGGGCAACGAAAAACTGTTTTTT.

This rearrangement joins TRBV7-8 to TRBJ1-1; D call uncertain. V was trimmed by 3 bases and J by 0 bases, leaving 8 bases between them. Germline V gives CDR1 SGHVS, CDR2 FQNEAQ. The CDR3 contains 14 residues. The CDR3 spells CASSLRTVNTEAFF. In DNA, the CDR3 is TGTGCCAGCAGCTTGAGGACGGTGAACACTGAAGCTTTCTTT. The full variable domain, completed using reference TRBV7-8 and TRBJ1-1, is GAGVSQSPRYKVAKRGQDVALRCDPISGHVSLFWYQQALGQGPEFLTYFQNEAQLDKSGLPSDRFFAERPEGSVSTLKIQRTQQEDSAVYLCASSLRTVNTEAFFGQGTRLTVV.

This clone occurred a few times. The genes are TRBV7-2 and TRBJ1-2, with TRBD1 as a possible D gene (5 bases). Per germline, CDR1 SGHTA and CDR2 FQGNSA. This CDR3 region has 13 residues. V gave up 5 bases and J gave up 2 bases, with 9 bases separating them. The CDR3 spells CASSPQANYGYTF. Here the CDR3 DNA reads TGTGCCAGCAGCCCACAGGCGAACTATGGCTACACCTTC.

This chain uses TRBV18 with TRBJ2-7, with 7 bases lining up with TRBD1. Germline V gene sequence: CDR1 KGHSH, CDR2 LQKENI. The CDR3 spans 15 residues. V gave up 3 bases and J gave up 2 bases; unmatched junction bases: 7. The CDR3 bases are TGTGCCAGCTCACCGACCGGGACAGCCGCCTACGAGCAGTACTTC. It specifies CASSPTGTAAYEQYF.

The rearrangement uses TRBV7-9 and TRBJ2-5, with 7 nucleotides matching TRBD1. This CDR3 contains 15 residues. Germline assignment: CDR1 SEHNR and CDR2 FQNEAQ (reference sequence). The ends lost 5 bases at V and 0 bases at J; junction bases unmatched: 6. The CDR3 coding sequence is TGTGCCAGCAGCGCAGACAGGGAGCACCAAGAGACCCAGTACTTC. This gives the protein CASSADREHQETQYF.

The chain carries TRBV28 and TRBJ1-1, with D maybe TRBD1 (6 bases). The CDR3 has 13 residues. Germline loops: CDR1 MDHEN, CDR2 SYDVKM. V was pared by 6 bases and J by 5 bases, with 13 bases between. This chain's CDR3 is CASSDNQGTEAFF. Here the CDR3 DNA reads TGTGCCAGCAGCGATAATCAGGGGACTGAAGCTTTCTTT.

CDR3 nucleotide sequence: TGTGCCAGCAGCTTGGGGACAGACTCCTACGAGCAGTACTTC. Its protein is CASSLGTDSYEQYF. The rearrangement uses TRBV5-4 and TRBJ2-7, with D possibly matching TRBD1 (6 bases). Germline CDR1 reads SGHNT; CDR2 reads YYREEE (reference sequence). Trimming took 0 bases from V and 0 from J, leaving 7 bases between them. This CDR3 has 14 amino acids. The complete variable domain, with remaining parts taken from reference TRBV5-4 and TRBJ2-7, reads ETGVTQSPTHLIKTRGQQVTLRCSSQSGHNTVSWYQQALGQGPQFIFQYYREEENGRGNFPPRFSGLQFPNYSSELNVNALELDDSALYLCASSLGTDSYEQYFGPGTRLTVT.

In this sample, this clone turned up a few times. The chain links TRBV7-3 to TRBJ2-7; 10 bases match TRBD1. The germline V gene has CDR1 SGHTA and CDR2 FQGTGA. The CDR3 runs 13 residues. V was pared by 5 bases and J by 7 bases, with 5 bases of the junction left unmatched. The DNA for the CDR3 is TGTGCCAGCAGCCCCGGGACAGGGGATGAGCAGTACTTC. Its translation: CASSPGTGDEQYF.

The rearrangement links TRBV30 to TRBJ1-1; D is ambiguous. V lost 1 base and J lost 3, with 15 bases in between. CDR3 length: 15 residues. In germline, CDR1 is GTSNPN, CDR2 SVGIG (reference sequence). CDR3 coding DNA: TGTGCCTGGAGTGCAACTCACAGCGGGGACACTGAAGCTTTCTTT. It codes for CAWSATHSGDTEAFF.

This chain joins TRBV5-6 and TRBJ1-1; no clear D. The germline gives CDR1 SGHDT, CDR2 YYEEEE. This CDR3 has 13 amino acids. Trimming cost V 2 bases and J 1 base, with 6 bases left between them. CDR3 DNA sequence: TGTGCCAGCAGCTTATGGGGGAACACTGAAGCTTTCTTT. Amino acids: CASSLWGNTEAFF.

Remarks on this clone: Mismatch with germline at one junction end may stem from a read error. V gene TRBV7-7 combines with J gene TRBJ2-5; 10 nucleotides match TRBD1. The CDR3 runs to 15 residues. The germline V gene has CDR1 SSHAT and CDR2 FNYEAQ (reference sequence). The CDR3 spells CASSPRTGGVETQYF. Written as DNA, the CDR3 is TGTGCTAGCAGCCCGAGGACAGGGGGAGTCGAGACCCAGTACTTC.